Below, 24 T cell receptor beta chains from the same sample are listed, as sequenced in a study of cytomegalovirus exposure and HLA in healthy donors. Primers: 60 Vbeta forward and 13 Jbeta reverse. Clones were read by immunoSEQ multiplex PCR, and TCRdb kept only the in-frame ones, dropping some. The top ten clones hold about 1.8% of a sample with 120,000 or so clones, approximately 83% of them seen once. Sequenced input: PBMCs. These receptors all come from a man in his forties in good health and CMV-seronegative.

The V gene is TRBV10-3, the J gene TRBJ1-5; D unresolved. CDR3 size: 12 residues. Trimming stripped 2 bases from V and 11 bases from J, with 10 bases between. Per the germline V gene, CDR1 is ENHRY and CDR2 is SYGVKD. The CDR3 sequence: CAISEERQAQHF. The DNA for the CDR3 is TGTGCCATCAGTGAGGAGCGGCAGGCCCAGCATTTT.

A single count supports this clone. This sample also contains other DNA sequences that code for the same CDR3. DNA of the CDR3: TGTGCCAGTAGGACTAGCGGGGCCGGGGAGCTGTTTTTT. It encodes CASRTSGAGELFF. The chain has TRBV6-1 and TRBJ2-2; TRBD2 matches at 12 bases. This CDR3 region has 13 residues. The V and J ends lost 9 bases and 6 bases, in that order; junction bases with no gene match: 2. Looked up from germline, CDR1 is MNHNS and CDR2 is SASEGT.

This clone appeared once. The V and J genes are TRBV15 and TRBJ1-2, with TRBD1 identical over 8 bases. This CDR3 contains 15 residues. The V segment lost 5 bases and the J segment 4 bases; nucleotides outside the gene matches: 9. Germline values: CDR1 LNHNV, CDR2 YYDKDF (reference sequence). The CDR3 DNA sequence: TGTGCCACCAGCTCTGAATTGGGACAGGCCTATGGCTACACCTTC. Translating gives CATSSELGQAYGYTF.

The V call is TRBV25-1, the J call TRBJ2-5; 9 bases are shared with TRBD2. J was trimmed by 5 bases and V by 2 bases; bases with no gene match: 6. The CDR3 covers 15 residues. Germline lookup yields CDR1 MGHDK and CDR2 SYGVNS. The CDR3 DNA sequence: TGTGCCAGCAGTGAAGGGAGCGGGGGGCATGAGACCCAGTACTTC. Translated: CASSEGSGGHETQYF.

The V call is TRBV5-1, the J call TRBJ2-1; 9 bases map to TRBD1. The J segment lost 10 bases and the V segment lost 2 bases, leaving 10 bases of the junction unmatched. Germline values: CDR1 SGHRS, CDR2 YFSETQ. This CDR3 is 15 amino acids long. The CDR3 protein is CASSFDGDREGEQFF. DNA for the CDR3: TGCGCCAGCAGCTTTGATGGGGACAGGGAGGGGGAGCAGTTCTTC.

The genes are TRBV5-6 and TRBJ2-1; 10 nucleotides match TRBD2. V gave up 0 bases and J gave up 8 bases; unmatched junction bases: 11. The CDR3 has 17 amino acids. Germline V lookup: CDR1 SGHDT, CDR2 YYEEEE. In DNA, the CDR3 is TGTGCCAGCAGCTTGGATAGGAGCGGGAGGGCCCGTTATGAGCAGTTCTTC. This codes for CASSLDRSGRARYEQFF.

The V call is TRBV5-4, the J call TRBJ2-7, with a tentative D call TRBD2 (6 bases). The CDR3 totals 14 residues. The V end lost 0 bases, the J end lost 2 bases, and 9 bases lay between the germline ends. Germline V gene data show CDR1 as SGHNT and CDR2 as YYREEE (reference sequence). The CDR3 sequence: CASSLGGATYEQYF. The CDR3 DNA reads TGTGCCAGCAGCTTGGGCGGGGCTACCTACGAGCAGTACTTC. The whole variable domain, remainder taken from reference TRBV5-4 and TRBJ2-7, is ETGVTQSPTHLIKTRGQQVTLRCSSQSGHNTVSWYQQALGQGPQFIFQYYREEENGRGNFPPRFSGLQFPNYSSELNVNALELDDSALYLCASSLGGATYEQYFGPGTRLTVT.

This clone was counted a single time. The chain uses TRBV19 and TRBJ2-5; 7 bases agree with TRBD2. Germline-derived CDR1 and CDR2 are LNHDA and SQIVND (reference sequence). The CDR3 sequence is 15 residues long. The V gene end was trimmed by 7 bases and the J gene end by 1 base; junction bases not matched to a gene: 9. The CDR3 reads CASKALAGAQETQYF. CDR3 in DNA: TGTGCCAGTAAAGCGTTGGCGGGAGCCCAAGAGACCCAGTACTTC.

The V call is TRBV5-4, the J call TRBJ1-1; no reliable D call. Germline V lookup: CDR1 SGHNT, CDR2 YYREEE (reference sequence). The CDR3 sequence is 13 residues long. Trimming pared 1 base from V and 2 bases from J, leaving 6 bases between. CDR3 residues: CASSLQANTEAFF. In nucleotides, the CDR3 is TGTGCCAGCAGCTTGCAGGCTAACACTGAAGCTTTCTTT.

J is TRBJ1-1 and V is TRBV20-1; D call uncertain. Trimming shortened V by 8 bases and J by 2 bases, and 9 bases separated the two germline ends. CDR3 length: 11 residues. Germline CDR1 is DFQATT and CDR2 is SNEGSKA (reference sequence). The CDR3 here is CSSWPNTEAFF. CDR3 DNA sequence: TGCAGTTCTTGGCCAAACACTGAAGCTTTCTTT.

V usage is TRBV2 and J usage is TRBJ2-3; 9 positions match TRBD2. With V trimmed by 0 bases and J by 6 bases, 4 bases remained unmatched. Germline V gene data show CDR1 as SNHLY and CDR2 as FYNNEI. This CDR3 contains 15 residues. CDR3 DNA sequence: TGTGCCAGCAGTGAAGCGGCGGGGGGGCCCGATACGCAGTATTTT. It encodes CASSEAAGGPDTQYF.

V gene TRBV30 combines with J gene TRBJ1-2, with 7 bases aligning to TRBD1. Germline CDR1 reads GTSNPN; CDR2 reads SVGIG (reference sequence). CDR3 length: 14 amino acids. The trim removed 4 bases at V and 0 bases at J, leaving 5 bases unmatched. The DNA for the CDR3 is TGTGCCTGGACGGGACAGCGAACTAACTATGGCTACACCTTC. Translating it yields CAWTGQRTNYGYTF.

A single count supports this clone. The chain links TRBV23-1 to TRBJ2-2; D is perhaps TRBD2 (5 bases). TRBV23-1 is designated an ORF whose function remains uncertain. V lost 5 bases, J lost 7 bases, and 11 bases lay in between. The CDR3 length is 13 residues. This CDR3 reads CASSFPGFGELFF. Written as DNA, the CDR3 is TGCGCCAGCAGTTTTCCGGGATTCGGGGAGCTGTTTTTT.

As to this clone: Other nucleotide sequences in the sample specify the same CDR3. This chain connects TRBV5-1 to TRBJ1-1; TRBD1 matches at 8 bases. The CDR3 sequence is 14 residues long. CDR1 SGHRS and CDR2 YFSETQ come from the germline V gene. V gave up 3 bases and J gave up 2 bases; unmatched junction bases: 3. CDR3 protein: CASSSQGGNTEAFF. Here the CDR3 DNA reads TGCGCCAGCAGCTCACAGGGGGGCAACACTGAAGCTTTCTTT.

This clone came up a few times. The gene calls are TRBV19 and TRBJ2-7; 7 bases align to TRBD1. The germline CDR1 and CDR2 sequences are LNHDA and SQIVND (reference sequence). V was clipped by 5 bases and J by 6 bases; unmatched bases: 4. CDR3 length: 12 amino acids. The CDR3 reads CASSFRDSEQYF. The CDR3 bases are TGTGCCAGTAGTTTCCGGGACAGCGAGCAGTACTTC.

The chain recombines TRBV11-2 with TRBJ1-1, with 10 bases fitting TRBD1. Unmatched junction bases numbered 1, after V lost 2 bases and J lost 10 bases. The CDR3 runs 12 residues. Germline V gene lookup returns CDR1 SGHAT and CDR2 FQNNGV. The CDR3 DNA reads TGTGCCAGCAGCTTAAGGACAGGGGGAGCTTTCTTT. Amino acids: CASSLRTGGAFF.

This clone occurred a few times. The chain uses TRBV4-1 and TRBJ2-5, with D possibly being TRBD2 (6 bases). V was trimmed by 2 bases and J by 4 bases, leaving 17 bases between them. CDR1 and CDR2 (germline): MGHRA, YSYEKL. The CDR3 totals 16 residues. CDR3 nucleotide sequence: TGCGCCAGCAGCCAATCCTCAGGACTATGGCGAGAGACCCAGTACTTC. Protein sequence: CASSQSSGLWRETQYF.

The chain joins TRBV6-5 to TRBJ2-7; 9 bases align to TRBD1. With V trimmed by 6 bases and J by 2 bases, 8 bases remained unmatched. This CDR3 has 15 residues. The V gene's germline CDR1 is MNHEY and CDR2 SVGAGI. CDR3 bases: TGTGCCAGCAGGGCACCGGGACAGGGAACCTACGAGCAGTACTTC. It codes for CASRAPGQGTYEQYF.

The chain is built from TRBV25-1 and TRBJ1-6; 7 bases align to TRBD1. Per the germline V gene, CDR1 is MGHDK and CDR2 is SYGVNS. The V and J ends lost 1 base and 5 bases, in that order; junction bases with no gene match: 2. The CDR3 sequence is 15 residues long. DNA for the CDR3: TGTGCCAGCAGTGAATTAGGGACAGATAATTCACCCCTCCACTTT. Its translation is CASSELGTDNSPLHF.

In this sample, this clone turned up once. The J gene is TRBJ2-3, the V gene TRBV9; TRBD2 matches at 9 bases. CDR3 length: 17 residues. Germline CDR1 and CDR2: SGDLS and YYNGEE. J lost 5 bases, V lost 3 bases, and 13 bases had no gene match. Written as DNA, the CDR3 is TGTGCCAGCAGCGGTAGACCCCGTCCAGCGGGGGGAGATACGCAGTATTTT. It codes for CASSGRPRPAGGDTQYF.

The chain employs TRBV7-7 and TRBJ2-3; D gene unclear. The germline gives CDR1 SSHAT, CDR2 FNYEAQ (reference sequence). V dropped 1 base and J dropped 2 bases, with 4 bases sitting between them. The CDR3 covers 13 residues. This CDR3 is CASSLDFTDTQYF. Written as DNA, the CDR3 is TGTGCCAGCAGCTTAGACTTCACAGATACGCAGTATTTT.

The chain uses TRBV28 and TRBJ1-5; no definite D call. Germline V gene sequence: CDR1 MDHEN, CDR2 SYDVKM. CDR3 length: 12 amino acids. V was pared by 10 bases and J by 2 bases, with 9 bases between. The CDR3 reads CATSGGNQPQHF. Here the CDR3 DNA reads TGTGCCACTTCTGGAGGCAATCAGCCCCAGCATTTT. The full variable domain, its missing parts supplied by reference TRBV28 and TRBJ1-5, is DVKVTQSSRYLVKRTGEKVFLECVQDMDHENMFWYRQDPGLGLRLIYFSYDVKMKEKGDIPEGYSVSREKKERFSLILESASTNQTSMYLCATSGGNQPQHFGDGTRLSIL.

The rearrangement joins TRBV18 to TRBJ1-1, with D unclear. Trimming stripped 3 bases from V and 3 bases from J, with 11 bases between. Germline assignment: CDR1 KGHSH and CDR2 LQKENI. The CDR3 consists of 14 residues. This chain's CDR3 is CASSPSLGDTEAFF. CDR3 nucleotides: TGTGCCAGCTCACCTAGTCTCGGAGACACTGAAGCTTTCTTT.

The rearrangement links TRBV28 to TRBJ2-2; TRBD1 matches at 7 bases. The junction had 5 bases not matched to a gene; V was cut back by 6 bases and J by 1 base. Germline V gene sequence: CDR1 MDHEN, CDR2 SYDVKM. This CDR3 spans 15 amino acids. The CDR3: CASSLGQVNTGELFF. In nucleotides, the CDR3 is TGTGCCAGCAGCCTCGGACAGGTGAACACCGGGGAGCTGTTTTTT.